This T cell receptor (beta chain) was captured by sequencing in a study of T cell responses to AZD1222 COVID-19 vaccine. Study outcomes and limitations: Clonal diversity may have been underestimated, and the donors were mostly white British, with more females than males. Reportedly, nearly half the spike-specific TCRs target unmutated variant regions. Only a handful of AZD1222 recipients were seropositive at baseline. There were repertoire samples only from the period after the peak T cell response.

Remarks on this clone: Antigen unknown.

The table came from immunoSEQ multiplex PCR; TCRdb's copy has only in-frame clones and leaves some out. This sample has around 45,000 clones, with about nine tenths found just once. Sequencing used peripheral blood, obtained 28 days after the second AZD1222 dose. The TCR was taken from an adult who received the AZD1222 COVID-19 vaccine.

DNA of the CDR3: TGTGCCAGCAGCTTAGGAGAGGTAGCCTACAATGAGCAGTTCTTC. Its translation is CASSLGEVAYNEQFF. The genes are TRBV7-9 and TRBJ2-1, with D unclear. The CDR3 loop spans 15 amino acids. Germline V CDR1 and CDR2: SEHNR, FQNEAQ (reference sequence). Trimming took off 1 base at V and 2 bases at J, with 9 bases between the two ends.